This T cell receptor beta chain was retrieved from a study of lymphopenia after photon versus proton radiotherapy (dated by TCRdb to the late 2010s). Broadly, across the study: Photon and proton radiation therapy were compared by the study for their immunological effects in patients with gastrointestinal tumors who developed high-grade lymphopenia. The study was designed to characterize how the impact on the immune system differs between the two radiation modalities. A cohort of some 21 patients with gastrointestinal tumors who received either photon or proton therapy and subsequently developed lymphopenia was included.

The research as a whole found: The authors looked at the survival association only in patients who died, and they framed better survival with proton therapy as a possibility rather than a demonstrated result. During treatment, patients who received photon therapy lost naive T cells and TCR diversity and gained effector/memory populations, whereas patients who received proton therapy remained relatively stable. After the lymphocyte count nadir, photon-treated repertoires showed oligoclonal expansion, especially of CD8+ Temra cells, which drove the drop in diversity. Across the cohort, a larger post-nadir drop in TCR diversity was inversely correlated with overall survival time among patients who died.

Receptor libraries were prepared by the immunoSEQ multiplex PCR assay. Deep sequencing of rearranged TCR beta loci, alongside multiparametric flow cytometry, was used to profile T cell repertoires. The table was pulled from immuneACCESS by TCRdb, which kept in-frame rearrangements only. Such tables lose some clones; where checked, under half of the loss comes from unresolved V genes, and the rest has no known cause. The sample yields 150,000 to 200,000 clones; approximately 86% were counted once. Clones ranked in the top ten supply around 4.5% of the sample. In regard to this clone: It has no known antigen specificity. No base quality information exists; no much larger clone differs at one position.

V is shortened by 1 base, J by 7 bases, and the region joining them spans 4 bases. From the cysteine through the phenylalanine, the CDR3 covers 11 amino acids. Of the read, only the CDR3 DNA is kept; its 33 bases are in frame from base 1. From a lookup of the germline V gene, CDR1 and CDR2 are MNHNS and SASEGT. The chain employs TRBV6-1 and TRBJ1-1; no confident D gene assignment can be made. The source material was peripheral blood, sampled from a patient treated with photon-based radiotherapy. The source is a man aged 50 to 59 with gastric cancer. CDR3 protein: CASSEEVEAFF. The sequence in DNA is TGTGCCAGCAGTGAAGAGGTTGAAGCTTTCTTT.